The clone carrying this TCR beta chain was observed many times. This sample is part of a study of beta chain features in type 1 diabetes. At the level of the study: Cell yields, gender and age were similar in healthy donors and patients. Sorted cell examination encompassed 100,000,000 or so cells across all samples.

The CDR3 spans 14 residues. Unmatched junction bases numbered 6, after V lost 5 bases and J lost 5 bases. The V gene's germline CDR1 is MGHDK and CDR2 SYGVNS. The entirety of the isolated RNA underwent reverse transcription, so expressed TCRB transcripts were sequenced. TCRdb's copy holds only in-frame clones and misses some; the assay was immunoSEQ multiplex PCR. The repertoire has more than 150,000 clones, roughly an eighth of them found once; the top ten carry roughly 0.56%. The receptor comes from a woman younger than 30 in good health. Sequencing input: central memory CD4+ T cells from blood. V gene TRBV25-1 combines with J gene TRBJ2-4, with 7 positions matching TRBD1. The CDR3 coding sequence is TGTGCCAGCAGTCCACAGGGGTTCCAAAACATTCAGTACTTC. Translating gives CASSPQGFQNIQYF.